The T cell receptor beta chain described here comes from a study of T-cell reconstitution after alpha-beta-depleted transplantation in children. This clonotype has a count of ten or more. Unique molecular identifiers were incorporated during preparation of the TCRbeta library. TCRdb re-analysed the PCR reads in MiXCR, keeping a single row per CDR3 protein. The table shows hundreds of thousands of distinct CDR3 sequences, with roughly 15% occurring only once. The CDR3 runs 15 residues. Germline assignment: CDR1 DFQATT and CDR2 SNEGSKA (reference sequence). J gave up 1 base and V 5 bases, and 2 bases lay outside the gene matches.

The material sequenced was PBMCs from the stem cell graft donor, taken from the stem cell graft. The sequence came from a human donor who donated a stem cell graft to a child with acute myeloid leukemia. The V gene is TRBV20-1, the J gene TRBJ2-3; 14 nucleotides agree with TRBD2. The CDR3 DNA reads as TGCAGTGCTGGGACTAGCGGGGGAGGCACAGATACGCAGTATTTT. Translated, it gives CSAGTSGGGTDTQYF.